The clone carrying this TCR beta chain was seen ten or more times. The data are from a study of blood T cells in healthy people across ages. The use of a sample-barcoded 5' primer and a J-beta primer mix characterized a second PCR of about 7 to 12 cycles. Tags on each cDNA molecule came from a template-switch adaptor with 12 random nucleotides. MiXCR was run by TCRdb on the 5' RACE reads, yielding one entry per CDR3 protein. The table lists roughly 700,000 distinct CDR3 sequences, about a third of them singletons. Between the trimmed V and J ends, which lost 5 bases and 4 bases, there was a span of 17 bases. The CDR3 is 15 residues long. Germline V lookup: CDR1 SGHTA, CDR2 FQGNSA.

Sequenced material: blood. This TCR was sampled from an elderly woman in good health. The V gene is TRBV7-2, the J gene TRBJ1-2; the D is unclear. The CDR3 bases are TGTGCCAGCAGCCGCTCAACTGGCGCGGGCTATGGCTACACCTTC. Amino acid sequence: CASSRSTGAGYGYTF.